The 7 T cell receptor beta chains below come from one sample, sequenced in a study of CD8+CD57+ T cells in acquired aplastic anemia. According to the study, genomic DNA was the template for TCR beta VDJ and CDR3 profiling. MiXCR, applied by TCRdb to the reads, yields one record per CDR3 protein. The data hold around 230,000 distinct CDR3 sequences, with 61% observed a single time. The sequenced material came from sorted CD4+, CD8+, or CD8+CD57+ T cells (not recorded which) from PBMCs. Source of these receptors: a human donor in good health.

The chain couples TRBV2 to TRBJ1-5; D possibly corresponds to TRBD1 (5 bases). This CDR3 contains 14 residues. From germline, CDR1 is SNHLY and CDR2 FYNNEI. V dropped 8 bases and J dropped 3 bases, with 14 bases sitting between them. CDR3 bases: TGTGCCAGCTCCGTGGGACCGACCAATCAGCCCCAGCATTTT. The encoded protein is CASSVGPTNQPQHF.

This chain joins TRBV10-3 and TRBJ1-2; 8 nucleotides match TRBD1. CDR1 and CDR2 from the germline V gene are ENHRY and SYGVKD. The CDR3 has 15 residues. Trimming cost V 10 bases and J 7 bases; bases outside gene matches: 17. CDR3 sequence: CATSTGVGRNLGYTF. DNA of the CDR3: TGTGCCACTTCGACAGGGGTTGGTAGGAATCTTGGCTACACCTTC.

With regard to this clonotype: A junction boundary mismatches the germline segment, possibly from a read error. For the CDR3, the DNA is TGCAGTCTTGACAAGCCGCCTAGCAGCTCCTACGGGCAGTACTTC. This gives the protein CSLDKPPSSSYGQYF. This chain uses TRBV20-1 with TRBJ2-7; tentative D call: TRBD2 (5 bases). Germline lookup yields CDR1 DFQATT and CDR2 SNEGSKA (reference sequence). CDR3 size: 15 residues.

This chain connects TRBV7-9 to TRBJ2-7, with unresolved D. Germline V gene sequence: CDR1 SEHNR, CDR2 FQNEAQ (reference sequence). The CDR3 runs to 13 residues. V lost 5 bases and J 2 bases, leaving 10 bases between the germline ends. The CDR3 loop reads CASSQVVPYEQYF. The CDR3 region has the DNA TGTGCCAGCAGCCAAGTCGTTCCCTACGAGCAGTACTTC.

This clonotype was seen many times. This chain uses TRBV5-1 with TRBJ2-5, with a tentative D call TRBD2 (5 bases). V was trimmed by 0 bases and J by 5 bases, leaving 11 bases between them. CDR1 is SGHRS and CDR2 is YFSETQ in the germline V gene. The CDR3 runs 14 residues. The CDR3 nucleotides are TGCGCCAGCAGCTTGGAGGCTAGCTGGGAGACCCAGTACTTC. Amino acids: CASSLEASWETQYF.

A few counts support this clonotype. The J gene is TRBJ1-2, the V gene TRBV12-3 or TRBV12-4, with TRBD1 as a possible D gene (6 bases). Deletions cut 7 bases from V and 12 bases from J, with 15 bases between. This CDR3 is 11 amino acids long. For the CDR3, the DNA is TGTGCCAGCACGGGGGCAGATGGAAACACCTTC. This sequence encodes CASTGADGNTF.

The rearrangement uses TRBV7-9 and TRBJ1-2; D is ambiguous. CDR1 is SEHNR, CDR2 FQNEAQ, per germline (reference sequence). The CDR3 is 13 residues long. Trimming pared 3 bases from V and 4 bases from J, leaving 9 bases between. This chain's CDR3 is CASSLDDLYGYTF. As DNA, the CDR3 is TGTGCCAGCAGCTTGGACGACCTCTATGGCTACACCTTC.